The 22 T cell receptor beta chains below come from one sample, sequenced in a study of blood T cell repertoires in COVID-19. Assay used: immunoSEQ multiplex PCR; TCRdb lists only in-frame clones, some missing. The sample contains about 310,000 clones, 89% of which appear only once. Specimen: PBMCs or T cells enriched from blood (not recorded which). Source of these receptors: a woman aged 40 to 50 who had recovered from COVID-19.

This clone occurred once. The genes are TRBV4-1 and TRBJ2-5; TRBD1 is a possible D gene (5 bases). CDR3 length: 14 amino acids. Germline V lookup: CDR1 MGHRA, CDR2 YSYEKL. V lost 1 base, J lost 3 bases, and 9 bases lay in between. CDR3 protein: CASSQAAGKETQYF. The CDR3 DNA is TGCGCCAGCAGCCAAGCCGCAGGGAAAGAGACCCAGTACTTC.

Written as DNA, the CDR3 is TGTGCCATCAGGGACAGGGAGAACACCGGGGAGCTGTTTTTT. Its translation is CAIRDRENTGELFF. V is TRBV10-3 and J is TRBJ2-2, with 8 bases aligning to TRBD1. Per germline, CDR1 ENHRY and CDR2 SYGVKD. After removal of 6 bases from V and 1 base from J, the junction contained 1 base not matched to a gene. The CDR3 is 14 amino acids.

The chain has TRBV7-3 and TRBJ1-1; no clear D gene. The CDR3 loop spans 13 amino acids. V lost 1 base and J 1 base, leaving 4 bases between the germline ends. Germline CDR1 SGHTA, CDR2 FQGTGA. CDR3 loop: CASSLNTNTEAFF. The CDR3 DNA reads TGTGCCAGCAGCTTAAACACGAACACTGAAGCTTTCTTT. Complete variable domain (other parts from reference TRBV7-3 and TRBJ1-1): GAGVSQTPSNKVTEKGKYVELRCDPISGHTALYWYRQSLGQGPEFLIYFQGTGAADDSGLPNDRFFAVRPEGSVSTLKIQRTERGDSAVYLCASSLNTNTEAFFGQGTRLTVV.

The chain links TRBV28 to TRBJ1-5; no definite D call. Germline CDR1 reads MDHEN; CDR2 reads SYDVKM. CDR3 length: 13 amino acids. Trimming stripped 3 bases from V and 0 bases from J, with 3 bases between. The CDR3 DNA follows: TGTGCCAGCAGTTTCAATAGCAATCAGCCCCAGCATTTT. The encoded protein is CASSFNSNQPQHF.

The rearrangement links TRBV4-1 to TRBJ2-1; D might be TRBD1 (5 bases). The CDR3 consists of 15 residues. V lost 3 bases, J lost 3 bases, and 12 bases lay in between. Germline loops: CDR1 MGHRA, CDR2 YSYEKL. The CDR3: CASSHWAGIYNEQFF. CDR3 bases: TGCGCCAGCAGCCACTGGGCAGGGATCTACAATGAGCAGTTCTTC.

The J gene is TRBJ2-5, the V gene TRBV7-6; 8 nucleotides align to TRBD1. Germline loops: CDR1 SGHVS, CDR2 FNYEAQ. The CDR3 covers 14 residues. Unmatched junction bases numbered 5, after V lost 3 bases and J lost 5 bases. DNA of the CDR3: TGTGCCAGCAGCTTGACAGGGGAGGAGGAGACCCAGTACTTC. Translated, it gives CASSLTGEEETQYF.

The chain links TRBV18 to TRBJ2-1; TRBD2 is a possible D gene (5 bases). V was shortened by 5 bases and J by 4 bases, with 12 bases between the two germline ends. This CDR3 spans 14 amino acids. Germline-derived CDR1 and CDR2 are KGHSH and LQKENI. The DNA of the CDR3 is TGTGCCAGCTCATTAAGGACTGGGTACAATGAGCAGTTCTTC. The encoded protein is CASSLRTGYNEQFF. The entire variable domain, with the rest obtained from reference TRBV18 and TRBJ2-1, is as follows: NAGVMQNPRHLVRRRGQEARLRCSPMKGHSHVYWYRQLPEEGLKFMVYLQKENIIDESGMPKERFSAEFPKEGPSILRIQQVVRGDSAAYFCASSLRTGYNEQFFGPGTRLTVL.

The genes are TRBV3-1 (or the pseudogene TRBV3-2) and TRBJ1-1; D might be TRBD1 (6 bases). The CDR3 extends over 15 amino acids. In germline, CDR1 is LGHDT, CDR2 YNNKEL (reference sequence). V lost 2 bases and J lost 3, with 13 bases in between. CDR3: CASSQLGQADTEAFF. In nucleotides, the CDR3 is TGTGCCAGCAGCCAATTGGGACAAGCGGACACTGAAGCTTTCTTT.

The chain recombines TRBV4-3 with TRBJ2-2, with D maybe TRBD2 (5 bases). Per germline, CDR1 LGHNA and CDR2 YSLEER. This CDR3 has 16 amino acids. V lost 0 bases and J 4 bases, leaving 12 bases between the germline ends. The CDR3 is CASSQDRGPPTGELFF. The CDR3, as DNA: TGCGCCAGCAGCCAAGATCGGGGTCCTCCCACCGGGGAGCTGTTTTTT.

The chain employs TRBV5-1 and TRBJ2-5, with TRBD1 identical over 9 bases. J was trimmed by 2 bases and V by 4 bases; bases with no gene match: 12. The CDR3 has 17 amino acids. Germline V lookup: CDR1 SGHRS, CDR2 YFSETQ. The CDR3 loop is CASSSRDRVWEQETQYF. CDR3 in DNA: TGCGCCAGCAGCAGCCGGGACAGGGTTTGGGAACAAGAGACCCAGTACTTC.

The V call is TRBV13, the J call TRBJ1-5; 7 bases fit TRBD1. Germline CDR1 and CDR2: PRHDT and FYEKMQ (reference sequence). The CDR3 contains 15 residues. With 6 bases clipped from V and 4 bases from J, the junction kept 9 bases outside the gene matches. As DNA, the CDR3 is TGTGCCAGCAGTAAAACAGGGGAGCGGAATCAGCCCCAGCATTTT. This sequence encodes CASSKTGERNQPQHF. Full variable domain (rest looked up from reference TRBV13 and TRBJ1-5): AAGVIQSPRHLIKEKRETATLKCYPIPRHDTVYWYQQGPGQDPQFLISFYEKMQSDKGSIPDRFSAQQFSDYHSELNMSSLELGDSALYFCASSKTGERNQPQHFGDGTRLSIL.

The chain has TRBV15 and TRBJ1-2; no definite D call. Trimming cost V 4 bases and J 5 bases, with 17 bases left between them. This CDR3 spans 15 amino acids. Per the germline V gene, CDR1 is LNHNV and CDR2 is YYDKDF (reference sequence). In DNA form, the CDR3 reads TGTGCCACCAGCACCTCGCGCAGGAAGTCTTATGGCTACACCTTC. Encoded protein: CATSTSRRKSYGYTF.

The CDR3 region is CASSLDSAKNIQYF. CDR3 nucleotide sequence: TGCGCCAGCAGTCTGGACTCAGCCAAAAACATTCAGTACTTC. This chain links TRBV5-1 with TRBJ2-4; tentatively, D is TRBD2 (5 bases). Per germline, CDR1 SGHRS and CDR2 YFSETQ. The V end lost 5 bases, the J end lost 0 bases, and 9 bases lay between the germline ends. The length of the CDR3 is 14 residues. Full variable domain (outside the CDR3, taken from reference TRBV5-1 and TRBJ2-4): KAGVTQTPRYLIKTRGQQVTLSCSPISGHRSVSWYQQTPGQGLQFLFEYFSETQRNKGNFPGRFSGRQFSNSRSEMNVSTLELGDSALYLCASSLDSAKNIQYFGAGTRLSVL.

The chain uses TRBV5-1 and TRBJ1-3; D is unresolved. Trimming pared 3 bases from V and 0 bases from J, leaving 10 bases between. The CDR3 spans 15 residues. Germline V gives CDR1 SGHRS, CDR2 YFSETQ. This chain's CDR3 is CASSWQGSSGNTIYF. The CDR3 bases are TGCGCCAGCAGCTGGCAAGGGAGCTCTGGAAACACCATATATTTT.

This sequence joins TRBV5-1 and TRBJ1-6; 11 bases map to TRBD1. The CDR3 runs 16 residues. V lost 4 bases to trimming and J lost 8 bases; unmatched junction nucleotides: 8. Germline V gene sequence: CDR1 SGHRS, CDR2 YFSETQ. The CDR3, as DNA: TGCGCCAGCAGCCGGAGGACAGGGGGCTGGGATTCACCCCTCCACTTT. Protein product: CASSRRTGGWDSPLHF.

The chain employs TRBV12-3 or TRBV12-4 and TRBJ2-3; D is uncertain. The V end was cut by 7 bases, the J end by 8 bases, with 13 bases between. The CDR3 consists of 12 residues. DNA for the CDR3: TGTGCCAGCACCCCGAGCCCCCTTACGCAGTATTTT. This codes for CASTPSPLTQYF.

This clone was observed a single time. The genes are TRBV28 and TRBJ2-5; 9 nucleotides match TRBD2. The CDR3 has 15 residues. Germline V lookup: CDR1 MDHEN, CDR2 SYDVKM. The J segment lost 4 bases and the V segment lost 8 bases, leaving 11 bases of the junction unmatched. In DNA form, the CDR3 reads TGTGCCAGCGGTTCGGGGGGTAGCGGGGGAGAGACCCAGTACTTC. Translation gives CASGSGGSGGETQYF.

V and J are TRBV18 and TRBJ2-1; the match to TRBD2 covers 14 bases. The CDR3 is made up of 18 amino acids. The J segment lost 4 bases and the V segment lost 3 bases, leaving 8 bases of the junction unmatched. In germline, CDR1 is KGHSH, CDR2 LQKENI. DNA of the CDR3: TGTGCCAGCTCACCCCGACTAGCGGGAGGGCCATTGTACAATGAGCAGTTCTTC. It translates to CASSPRLAGGPLYNEQFF.

In DNA, the CDR3 is TGTGCCAGCAGTTACTCGGGGACAGCCCCGGATGGCTACACCTTC. Its translation: CASSYSGTAPDGYTF. The chain carries TRBV6-2 or TRBV6-3 and TRBJ1-2; 7 nucleotides agree with TRBD1. The CDR3 runs 15 residues. After removal of 0 bases from V and 6 bases from J, the junction contained 7 bases not matched to a gene. Germline V gene data show CDR1 as MNHEY and CDR2 as SVGEGT.

The genes are TRBV9 and TRBJ1-4, with TRBD1 matching over 7 bases. In germline, CDR1 is SGDLS, CDR2 YYNGEE. V lost 0 bases, J lost 4 bases, and 3 bases stayed unmatched. The CDR3 extends over 15 amino acids. This chain's CDR3 is CASSVAGTDNEKLFF. The CDR3 DNA reads as TGTGCCAGCAGCGTAGCAGGGACAGATAATGAAAAACTGTTTTTT.

In this sample, this clone turned up a few times. V gene TRBV12-3 or TRBV12-4 combines with J gene TRBJ1-1; D not resolved. The CDR3 is made up of 11 amino acids. Trimming took 4 bases from V and 6 from J, leaving 6 bases between them. In DNA, the CDR3 is TGTGCCAGCAGTTCTATAGCTGAAGCTTTCTTT. Amino acid sequence: CASSSIAEAFF.

V gene TRBV10-3 combines with J gene TRBJ2-7; perhaps TRBD2 as D (5 bases). CDR1 and CDR2 from the germline V gene are ENHRY and SYGVKD. The V end was cut by 3 bases, the J end by 2 bases, with 11 bases between. This CDR3 is 14 amino acids long. CDR3 amino acids: CAISDEGITYEQYF. DNA for the CDR3: TGTGCCATCAGTGATGAGGGTATTACCTACGAGCAGTACTTC.